Below, one T cell receptor beta chain is given with its context. Its antigen remains unidentified. This sample was included in a study of cytomegalovirus exposure and HLA in healthy donors. CDR1 is KGHSH and CDR2 is LQKENI in the germline V gene. There are 16 residues in the CDR3. With V trimmed by 1 base and J by 4 bases, 8 bases remained unmatched. General study results and limits: Listed as cytomegalovirus-associated were 150 to 200 TCR beta chains. Earlier analysis looked at TCR beta V segments, and most were productive about 90% or about 30% of the time.

The PCR was carried out with 60 Vbeta primers and 13 Jbeta primers. Generated by immunoSEQ multiplex PCR, the TCRdb table keeps only in-frame clones and is missing some. The sample has around 100,000 clones, under 90% seen once; the top ten hold approximately 3.9%. V and J are TRBV18 and TRBJ2-3; 7 nucleotides match TRBD2. This TCR was recovered from a woman between 65 and 79 years old in good health and CMV-seropositive. Sequenced sample: PBMCs. As DNA, the CDR3 is TGTGCCAGCTCACCACGCTCGGGACTATCCCCAGATACGCAGTATTTT. Its translation is CASSPRSGLSPDTQYF.